A single T cell receptor beta chain is shown here with its context. Repertoires were generated with immunoSEQ multiplex PCR, while TCRdb's copy carries only in-frame clones and drops some. Of around 60,000 clones in the sample, 45% to 65% are singletons; the top ten hold 14% to 15%. Germline V CDR1 and CDR2: SGHRS, YFSETQ. CDR3 length equals 15 residues. V was pared by 4 bases and J by 5 bases, with 18 bases between. The data were taken from a study of cytotoxic CD8 clonotypes in ibrutinib-treated CLL. The rearrangement uses TRBV5-1 and TRBJ2-5, with D perhaps TRBD1 (5 bases). Sequencing used PBMCs, obtained after 12 months of ibrutinib treatment. The source is a human donor with chronic lymphocytic leukemia. The CDR3 region has the DNA TGCGCCAGCAGCCCAGACGGACCCAAGGGGGAGACCCAGTACTTC. This translates into CASSPDGPKGETQYF.